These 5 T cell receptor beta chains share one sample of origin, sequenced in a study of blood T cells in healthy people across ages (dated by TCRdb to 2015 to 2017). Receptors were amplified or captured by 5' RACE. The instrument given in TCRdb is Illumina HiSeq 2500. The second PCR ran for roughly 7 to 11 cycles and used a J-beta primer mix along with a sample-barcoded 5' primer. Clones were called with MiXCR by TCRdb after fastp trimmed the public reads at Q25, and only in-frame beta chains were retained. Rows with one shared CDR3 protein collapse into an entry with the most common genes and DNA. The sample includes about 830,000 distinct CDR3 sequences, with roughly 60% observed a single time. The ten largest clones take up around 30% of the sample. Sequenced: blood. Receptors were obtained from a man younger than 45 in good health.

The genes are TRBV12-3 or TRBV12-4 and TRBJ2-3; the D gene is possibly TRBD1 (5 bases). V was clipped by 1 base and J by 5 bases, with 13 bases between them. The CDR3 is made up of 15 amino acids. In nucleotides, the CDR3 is TGTGCCAGCAGTTTAGGCAGGGTGACGGGAGATACGCAGTATTTT. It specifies CASSLGRVTGDTQYF.

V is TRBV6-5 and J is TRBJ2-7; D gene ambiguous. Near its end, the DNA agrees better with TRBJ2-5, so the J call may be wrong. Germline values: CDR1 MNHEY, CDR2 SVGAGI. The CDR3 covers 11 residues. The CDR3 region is CASGPWETQYF. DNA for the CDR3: TGTGCCAGCGGGCCGTGGGAGACCCAGTACTTC.

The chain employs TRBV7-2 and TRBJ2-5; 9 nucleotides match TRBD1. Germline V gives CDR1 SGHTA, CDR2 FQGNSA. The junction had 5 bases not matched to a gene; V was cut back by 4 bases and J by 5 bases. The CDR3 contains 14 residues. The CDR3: CASSWDRVMETQYF. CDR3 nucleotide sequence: TGTGCCAGCAGCTGGGACAGGGTAATGGAGACCCAGTACTTC.

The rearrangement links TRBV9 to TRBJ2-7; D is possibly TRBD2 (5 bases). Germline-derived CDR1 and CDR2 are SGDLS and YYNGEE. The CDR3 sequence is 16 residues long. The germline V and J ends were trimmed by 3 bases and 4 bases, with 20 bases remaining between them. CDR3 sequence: CASSAGSLGRIYEQYF. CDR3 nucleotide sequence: TGTGCCAGCAGCGCGGGGAGCCTCGGGCGGATTTACGAGCAGTACTTC.

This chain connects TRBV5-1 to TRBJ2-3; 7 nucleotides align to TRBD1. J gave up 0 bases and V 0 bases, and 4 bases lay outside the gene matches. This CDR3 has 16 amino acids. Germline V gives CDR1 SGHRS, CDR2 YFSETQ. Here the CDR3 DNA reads TGCGCCAGCAGCTTGGGGGACAGACCTAGCACAGATACGCAGTATTTT. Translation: CASSLGDRPSTDTQYF. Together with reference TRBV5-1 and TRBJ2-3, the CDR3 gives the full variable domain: KAGVTQTPRYLIKTRGQQVTLSCSPISGHRSVSWYQQTPGQGLQFLFEYFSETQRNKGNFPGRFSGRQFSNSRSEMNVSTLELGDSALYLCASSLGDRPSTDTQYFGPGTRLTVL.